There are many counts of the clone carrying this T cell receptor beta chain. The data were taken from a study of regulatory T cells in long-lasting Graves disease. Libraries of TCR beta came from iRepertoire HTBI primers plus Arm-PCR of CDR3 regions. TCRdb reanalysed the multiplex PCR reads using MiXCR and keeps one entry per CDR3 protein. Of 400,000 to 450,000 distinct CDR3 sequences listed, under 15% were seen once; the top ten hold roughly a sixth. Time point specified: newly diagnosed GD, antithyroid drugs for less than 3 months. Making the TCR library involved RNA that had been extracted from PBMCs. The J segment lost 2 bases and the V segment lost 1 base, leaving 7 bases of the junction unmatched. This CDR3 has 17 residues. The germline V gene has CDR1 SGHAT and CDR2 FQNNGV. These data also featured in a second study, about T cells in Graves' hyperthyroidism and ophthalmopathy.

The gene calls are TRBV11-2 and TRBJ2-2, with 7 bases lining up with TRBD1. The origin of this receptor is a woman aged 25-40 years with Graves disease. The sample here was peripheral blood mononuclear cells (PBMCs), taken at new diagnosis, from a patient treated with antithyroid drugs. CDR3 residues: CASSLASTGSNTGELFF. CDR3 DNA sequence: TGTGCCAGCAGCTTAGCCTCGACAGGGAGTAACACCGGGGAGCTGTTTTTT.